The present T cell receptor beta chain was sequenced within a study of chemoradiotherapy in HPV16-positive cancers. The repertoire was sequenced with immunoSEQ multiplex PCR; TCRdb's copy has only in-frame clones and lacks some. The sample gives 50,000 to 55,000 clones, roughly nine tenths of which show up once; 2.5% to 4% is in the top ten. Study-wide findings and caveats: In HPV16-positive patients, HPV-responsive T-cell expansion tracked better recurrence-free survival. Only a couple of HPV16-positive patients supplied the functional HPV-specificity definition. Candidate HPV-specific clones and E7-related TCR motifs grew in tumor during treatment.

The table lists this clone with a count of one. Its target is unknown. This CDR3 has 10 amino acids. Germline-derived CDR1 and CDR2 are LNHDA and SQIVND (reference sequence). Trimming shortened V by 5 bases and J by 5 bases, and 1 base separated the two germline ends. The gene calls are TRBV19 and TRBJ2-1; D unresolved. Specimen: blood, collected from a patient who underwent chemoradiotherapy. The receptor's source is a human donor with HPV-associated anogenital cancer. CDR3 nucleotide sequence: TGTGCCAGTAGTGACAATGAGCAGTTCTTC. It yields the protein CASSDNEQFF.